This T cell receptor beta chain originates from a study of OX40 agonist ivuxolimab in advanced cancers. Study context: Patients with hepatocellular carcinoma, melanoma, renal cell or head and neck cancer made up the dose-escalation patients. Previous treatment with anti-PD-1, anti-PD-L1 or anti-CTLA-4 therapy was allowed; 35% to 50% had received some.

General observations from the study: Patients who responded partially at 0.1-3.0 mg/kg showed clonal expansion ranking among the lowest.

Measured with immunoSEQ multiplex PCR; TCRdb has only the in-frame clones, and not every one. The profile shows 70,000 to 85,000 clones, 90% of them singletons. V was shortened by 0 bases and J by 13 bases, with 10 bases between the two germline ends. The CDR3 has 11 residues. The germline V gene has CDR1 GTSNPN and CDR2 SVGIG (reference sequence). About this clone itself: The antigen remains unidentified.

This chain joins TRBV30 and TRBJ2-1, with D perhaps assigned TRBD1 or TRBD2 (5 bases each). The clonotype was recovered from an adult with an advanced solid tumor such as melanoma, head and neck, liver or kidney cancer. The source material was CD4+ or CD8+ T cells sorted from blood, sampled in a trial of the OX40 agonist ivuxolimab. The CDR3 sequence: CAWSVGRVQFF. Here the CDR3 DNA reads TGTGCCTGGAGTGTGGGACGAGTCCAGTTCTTC.